Below are 19 T cell receptor beta chains sequenced from a single sample in a study of blood T cell repertoires in COVID-19. Here immunoSEQ multiplex PCR was the method, and the copy in TCRdb shows in-frame clones only, minus some. The sample contains about 290,000 clones, 85% of which appear only once. The sample consisted of peripheral blood. Receptor source: a woman between 50 and 59 years old with active or convalescent COVID-19.

The J gene is TRBJ1-4, the V gene TRBV28, with D perhaps matching TRBD1 (6 bases). V was shortened by 5 bases and J by 8 bases, with 18 bases between the two germline ends. The CDR3 sequence is 15 residues long. Per the germline V gene, CDR1 is MDHEN and CDR2 is SYDVKM. The CDR3 spells CASSPPGTSKEKLFF. DNA of the CDR3: TGTGCCAGCAGTCCCCCGGGGACATCGAAGGAAAAACTGTTTTTT.

This rearrangement joins TRBV11-2 to TRBJ2-1; 8 positions agree with TRBD1. Germline V CDR1 and CDR2: SGHAT, FQNNGV. V was clipped by 4 bases and J by 2 bases; unmatched bases: 4. The CDR3 is made up of 15 amino acids. The CDR3 DNA is TGTGCCAGCAGCTACGGACAGGGCCCCTACAATGAGCAGTTCTTC. This codes for CASSYGQGPYNEQFF.

V usage is TRBV9 and J usage is TRBJ2-2, with D possibly being TRBD1 (5 bases). Per the germline V gene, CDR1 is SGDLS and CDR2 is YYNGEE. Deletions cut 3 bases from V and 1 base from J, with 13 bases between. This CDR3 comprises 16 residues. CDR3 region: CASSAKWGGNTGELFF. For the CDR3, the DNA is TGTGCCAGCAGCGCTAAATGGGGCGGGAACACCGGGGAGCTGTTTTTT.

This clone appeared a few times. The chain carries TRBV6-1 and TRBJ2-3, with D possibly TRBD2 on 6 matching bases. Germline CDR1 is MNHNS and CDR2 is SASEGT. The V end was cut by 1 base, the J end by 2 bases, with 13 bases between. This CDR3 contains 16 residues. CDR3 DNA: TGTGCCAGCAGTGAAGGGATGGAGGGATCCACAGATACGCAGTATTTT. Encoded protein: CASSEGMEGSTDTQYF.

The genes are TRBV28 and TRBJ2-5; TRBD2 might be the D (6 bases). CDR3 size: 14 residues. The V and J ends lost 5 bases and 5 bases respectively, with 15 bases between them. The germline gives CDR1 MDHEN, CDR2 SYDVKM. The DNA for the CDR3 is TGTGCCAGCAGTCCCACGGGAGAATGGGAGACCCAGTACTTC. Translation gives CASSPTGEWETQYF.

This chain links TRBV2 with TRBJ2-3; 9 bases align to TRBD2. V dropped 8 bases and J dropped 0; count of bases not matched to a gene: 18. CDR3 length equals 19 residues. Germline V gene data show CDR1 as SNHLY and CDR2 as FYNNEI. CDR3 nucleotides: TGTGCCAGCTGGGTTGGACTAGCGACCTACTACCCTAGCACAGATACGCAGTATTTT. It translates to CASWVGLATYYPSTDTQYF.

This chain connects TRBV29-1 to TRBJ2-3, with 11 bases that match TRBD2. Germline V CDR1 and CDR2: SQVTM, ANQGSEA. V lost 0 bases and J lost 4; bases outside the gene matches: 9. This CDR3 is built from 17 residues. As DNA, the CDR3 is TGCAGCGTTGAAGATTCTTTCCTAGCGGGAGGTTCAGATACGCAGTATTTT. This gives the protein CSVEDSFLAGGSDTQYF.

The gene calls are TRBV5-1 and TRBJ1-2, with 7 bases aligning to TRBD1. J was trimmed by 2 bases and V by 4 bases; bases with no gene match: 2. The germline V gene encodes CDR1 SGHRS and CDR2 YFSETQ. The CDR3 loop spans 13 amino acids. CDR3 nucleotides: TGCGCCAGCAGCCCGGGACAGAACTATGGCTACACCTTC. This encodes CASSPGQNYGYTF.

In its sample, this clone was seen once. The rearrangement links TRBV7-8 to TRBJ2-3; weak D call: TRBD2 (5 bases). The ends were cut back, 5 bases at V and 5 bases at J, with 20 bases in the middle. Germline CDR1 and CDR2: SGHVS and FQNEAQ. The CDR3 is made up of 16 amino acids. The CDR3 loop is CASSRHYGGQKDTQYF. In DNA form, the CDR3 reads TGTGCCAGCAGCCGACATTATGGCGGGCAGAAAGATACGCAGTATTTT. The full variable domain, rest sourced from reference TRBV7-8 and TRBJ2-3, is GAGVSQSPRYKVAKRGQDVALRCDPISGHVSLFWYQQALGQGPEFLTYFQNEAQLDKSGLPSDRFFAERPEGSVSTLKIQRTQQEDSAVYLCASSRHYGGQKDTQYFGPGTRLTVL.

The rearrangement uses TRBV6-1 and TRBJ1-1; D is unresolved. With 0 bases removed from V and 0 bases from J, the gap between germline ends came to 5 bases. Germline assignment: CDR1 MNHNS and CDR2 SASEGT. The CDR3 loop spans 14 amino acids. CDR3 DNA: TGTGCCAGCAGTGAAGCCCCGGTGAACACTGAAGCTTTCTTT. It specifies CASSEAPVNTEAFF.

J is TRBJ2-3 and V is TRBV19, with D unclear. Germline-derived CDR1 and CDR2 are LNHDA and SQIVND (reference sequence). The CDR3 contains 13 residues. V lost 5 bases to trimming and J lost 4 bases, with 10 bases between them. The CDR3 DNA follows: TGTGCCAGTAGTCCCTACCTTCCAGATACGCAGTATTTT. Translating gives CASSPYLPDTQYF.

The genes are TRBV2 and TRBJ2-1; TRBD2 might be the D (5 bases). CDR3 length: 13 amino acids. Germline V gene sequence: CDR1 SNHLY, CDR2 FYNNEI. Trimming stripped 8 bases from V and 0 bases from J, with 8 bases between. The CDR3 is CASLSGSYNEQFF. The CDR3 DNA is TGTGCCAGCTTGAGCGGCTCCTACAATGAGCAGTTCTTC.

This clone has a handful of counts. The chain is built from TRBV25-1 and TRBJ2-7; D might be TRBD1 (6 bases). Germline V gene data show CDR1 as MGHDK and CDR2 as SYGVNS. CDR3 length: 13 amino acids. V lost 3 bases, J lost 5 bases, and 11 bases lay in between. CDR3 nucleotides: TGTGCCAGCAGTGATACAGGGAGACACGAGCAGTACTTC. This translates into CASSDTGRHEQYF.

CDR3: CASSLRPSGSRGETQYF. In DNA, the CDR3 is TGTGCCAGCAGCCTTAGGCCCTCCGGATCAAGGGGAGAGACCCAGTACTTC. This chain joins TRBV9 and TRBJ2-5; perhaps TRBD1 as D (5 bases). The germline V and J ends were trimmed by 4 bases and 4 bases, with 23 bases remaining between them. CDR1 is SGDLS, CDR2 YYNGEE, per germline. The CDR3 length is 17 residues.

This sequence joins TRBV3-1 (or the pseudogene TRBV3-2) and TRBJ2-1; 10 bases map to TRBD2. With 4 bases clipped from V and 9 bases from J, the junction kept 3 bases outside the gene matches. The CDR3 has 13 residues. Germline V gives CDR1 LGHDT, CDR2 YNNKEL (reference sequence). CDR3 sequence reads: CASSPGLAVEQFF. The CDR3 bases are TGTGCCAGCAGCCCCGGACTAGCGGTTGAGCAGTTCTTC.

There are a few counts of this clone. This chain links TRBV6-5 with TRBJ1-1; 8 bases are shared with TRBD1. The CDR3 is 14 amino acids. Germline CDR1 and CDR2: MNHEY and SVGAGI. V gave up 7 bases and J gave up 5 bases; unmatched junction bases: 9. CDR3 sequence reads: CASTSTGGKTEAFF. CDR3 sequence (DNA): TGTGCCAGCACGTCAACAGGGGGTAAGACTGAAGCTTTCTTT.

This chain joins TRBV6-6 and TRBJ1-5, with unresolved D. Trimming removed 2 bases from V and 2 bases from J, with 13 bases in between. The V gene's germline CDR1 is MNHNY and CDR2 SVGAGI (reference sequence). CDR3 length: 16 residues. The CDR3 loop reads CASSYPTPEGNQPQHF. DNA of the CDR3: TGTGCCAGCAGTTACCCAACTCCTGAGGGCAATCAGCCCCAGCATTTT.

This chain links TRBV6-5 with TRBJ1-3, with D unresolved. The V end was cut by 2 bases, the J end by 2 bases, with 10 bases between. Germline V gene data show CDR1 as MNHEY and CDR2 as SVGAGI. There are 15 residues in the CDR3. The CDR3 protein is CASSYNSGAGNTIYF. CDR3 nucleotides: TGTGCCAGCAGTTACAATAGCGGGGCTGGAAACACCATATATTTT.

The J gene is TRBJ2-5, the V gene TRBV24-1; D is unresolved. V was cut by 3 bases and J by 4 bases, with 8 bases left in between. The CDR3 is made up of 13 amino acids. The V gene's germline CDR1 is KGHDR and CDR2 SFDVKD. The CDR3 here is CATSDNYGETQYF. The CDR3 DNA sequence: TGTGCCACCAGTGATAACTATGGAGAGACCCAGTACTTC.